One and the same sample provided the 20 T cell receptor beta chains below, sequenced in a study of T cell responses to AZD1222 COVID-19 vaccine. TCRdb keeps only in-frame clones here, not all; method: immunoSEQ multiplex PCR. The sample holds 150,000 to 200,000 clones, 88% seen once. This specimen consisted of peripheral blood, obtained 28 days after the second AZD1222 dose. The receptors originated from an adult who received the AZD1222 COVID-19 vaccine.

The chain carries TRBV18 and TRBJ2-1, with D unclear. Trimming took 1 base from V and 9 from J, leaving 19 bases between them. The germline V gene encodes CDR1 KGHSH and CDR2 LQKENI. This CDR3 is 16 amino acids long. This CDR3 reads CASSPRSGSLQAEQFF. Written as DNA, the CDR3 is TGTGCCAGCTCACCACGGTCCGGCAGCTTACAAGCTGAGCAGTTCTTC.

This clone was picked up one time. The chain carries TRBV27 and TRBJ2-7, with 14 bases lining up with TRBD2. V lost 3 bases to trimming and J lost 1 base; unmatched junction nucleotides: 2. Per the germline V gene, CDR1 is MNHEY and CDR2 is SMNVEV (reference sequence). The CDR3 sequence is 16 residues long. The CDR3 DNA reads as TGTGCCAGCAGTTTCAGGACTAGCGGGAGGTCCTACGAGCAGTACTTC. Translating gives CASSFRTSGRSYEQYF.

This CDR3 reads CASSSGLAGGINTGELFF. CDR3 nucleotides: TGTGCCAGCAGTTCGGGACTAGCGGGAGGGATCAACACCGGGGAGCTGTTTTTT. The gene calls are TRBV7-2 and TRBJ2-2, with 16 bases identical to TRBD2. Germline V gives CDR1 SGHTA, CDR2 FQGNSA. J lost 2 bases, V lost 6 bases, and 6 bases had no gene match. The CDR3 is 18 amino acids.

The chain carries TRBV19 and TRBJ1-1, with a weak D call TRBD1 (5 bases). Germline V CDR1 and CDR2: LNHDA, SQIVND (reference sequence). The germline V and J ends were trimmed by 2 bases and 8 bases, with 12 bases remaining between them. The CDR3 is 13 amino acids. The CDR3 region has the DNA TGTGCCAGTAGTATACTGGGGCGGGAAGAAGCTTTCTTT. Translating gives CASSILGREEAFF.

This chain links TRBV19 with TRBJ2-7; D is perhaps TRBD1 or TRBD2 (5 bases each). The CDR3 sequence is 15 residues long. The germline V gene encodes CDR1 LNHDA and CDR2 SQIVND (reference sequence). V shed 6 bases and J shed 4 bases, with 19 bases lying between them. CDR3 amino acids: CASSASGASGYEQYF. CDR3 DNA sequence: TGTGCCAGTAGCGCCTCCGGGGCTTCCGGATACGAGCAGTACTTC.

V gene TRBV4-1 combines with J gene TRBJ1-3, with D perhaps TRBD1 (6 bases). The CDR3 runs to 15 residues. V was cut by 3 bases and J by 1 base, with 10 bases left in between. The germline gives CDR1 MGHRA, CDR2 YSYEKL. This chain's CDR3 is CASSQEDSSGNTIYF. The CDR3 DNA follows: TGCGCCAGCAGCCAGGAGGACAGTTCTGGAAACACCATATATTTT.

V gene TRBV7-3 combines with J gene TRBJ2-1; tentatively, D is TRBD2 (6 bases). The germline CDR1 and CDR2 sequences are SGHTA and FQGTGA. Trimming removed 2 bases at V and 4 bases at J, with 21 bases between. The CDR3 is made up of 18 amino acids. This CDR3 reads CASSLSGVGRDTYNEQFF. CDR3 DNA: TGTGCCAGCAGCTTATCGGGAGTGGGGCGGGATACTTACAATGAGCAGTTCTTC. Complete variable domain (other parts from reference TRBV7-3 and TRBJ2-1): GAGVSQTPSNKVTEKGKYVELRCDPISGHTALYWYRQSLGQGPEFLIYFQGTGAADDSGLPNDRFFAVRPEGSVSTLKIQRTERGDSAVYLCASSLSGVGRDTYNEQFFGPGTRLTVL.

CDR3 protein: CASSRTDSYEQYF. As DNA, the CDR3 is TGTGCCAGCTCACGGACAGACTCCTACGAGCAGTACTTC. This chain joins TRBV18 and TRBJ2-7; D might be TRBD1 (6 bases). The CDR3 extends over 13 amino acids. The germline V gene encodes CDR1 KGHSH and CDR2 LQKENI. V lost 4 bases, J lost 0 bases, and 7 bases lay in between.

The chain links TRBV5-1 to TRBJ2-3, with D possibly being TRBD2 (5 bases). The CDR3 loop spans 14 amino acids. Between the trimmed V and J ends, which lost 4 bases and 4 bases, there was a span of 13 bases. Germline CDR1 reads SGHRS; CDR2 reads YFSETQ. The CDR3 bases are TGCGCCAGCAGCCCCCCTGCGGGCCCAGATACGCAGTATTTT. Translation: CASSPPAGPDTQYF.

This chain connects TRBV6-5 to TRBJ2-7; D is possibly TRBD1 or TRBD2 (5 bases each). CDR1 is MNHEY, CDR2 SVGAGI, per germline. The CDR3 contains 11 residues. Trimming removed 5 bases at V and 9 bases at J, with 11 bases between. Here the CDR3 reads CASSLGTLQYF. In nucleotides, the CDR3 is TGTGCCAGCAGTCTCGGGACCCTGCAGTACTTC.

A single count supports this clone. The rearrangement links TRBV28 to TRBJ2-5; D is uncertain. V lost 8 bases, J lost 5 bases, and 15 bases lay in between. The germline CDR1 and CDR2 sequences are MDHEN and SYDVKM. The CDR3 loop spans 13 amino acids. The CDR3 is CASRIRPRETQYF. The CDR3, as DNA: TGTGCCAGCCGTATAAGGCCACGGGAGACCCAGTACTTC.

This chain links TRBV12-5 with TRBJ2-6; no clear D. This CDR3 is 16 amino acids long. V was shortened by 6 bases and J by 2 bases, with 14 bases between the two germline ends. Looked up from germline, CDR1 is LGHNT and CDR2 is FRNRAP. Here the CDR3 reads CASGTSGRAGANVLTF. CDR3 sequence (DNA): TGTGCTAGTGGGACGTCCGGACGTGCTGGGGCCAACGTCCTGACTTTC. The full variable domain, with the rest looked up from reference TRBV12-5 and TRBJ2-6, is DARVTQTPRHKVTEMGQEVTMRCQPILGHNTVFWYRQTMMQGLELLAYFRNRAPLDDSGMPKDRFSAEMPDATLATLKIQPSEPRDSAVYFCASGTSGRAGANVLTFGAGSRLTVL.

The DNA of the CDR3 is TGCGCCAGCAGCTTGATCGGCGGTGAGAGAAGGACCATATATTTT. Translating gives CASSLIGGERRTIYF. V and J are TRBV5-1 and TRBJ1-3; D is unclear. V dropped 1 base and J dropped 10 bases, with 18 bases sitting between them. The germline V gene has CDR1 SGHRS and CDR2 YFSETQ. This CDR3 region has 15 residues.

The CDR3 nucleotides read TGTGCCAGCAGCTGGCGACAGGGGGCGGACACCGGGGAGCTGTTTTTT. It yields the protein CASSWRQGADTGELFF. V and J are TRBV5-5 and TRBJ2-2; TRBD1 agrees at 10 bases. The CDR3 contains 16 residues. The V gene end was trimmed by 3 bases and the J gene end by 3 bases; junction bases not matched to a gene: 5. The germline CDR1 and CDR2 sequences are SGHKS and YYEKEE (reference sequence).

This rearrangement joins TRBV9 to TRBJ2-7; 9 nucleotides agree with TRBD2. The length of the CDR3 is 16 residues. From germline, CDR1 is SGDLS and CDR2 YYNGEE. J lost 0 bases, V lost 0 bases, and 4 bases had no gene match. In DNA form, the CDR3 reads TGTGCCAGCAGCGTAGACGTTAGCGGGAGCTCCTACGAGCAGTACTTC. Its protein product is CASSVDVSGSSYEQYF. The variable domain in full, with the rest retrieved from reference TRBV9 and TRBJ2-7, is DSGVTQTPKHLITATGQRVTLRCSPRSGDLSVYWYQQSLDQGLQFLIQYYNGEERAKGNILERFSAQQFPDLHSELNLSSLELGDSALYFCASSVDVSGSSYEQYFGPGTRLTVT.

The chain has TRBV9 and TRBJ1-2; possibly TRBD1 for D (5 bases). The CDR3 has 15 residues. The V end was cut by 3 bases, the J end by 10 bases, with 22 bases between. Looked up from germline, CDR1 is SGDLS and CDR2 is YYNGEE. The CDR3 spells CASSASDSAFPHYTF. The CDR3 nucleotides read TGTGCCAGCAGCGCCTCCGACAGTGCGTTCCCCCACTACACCTTC.

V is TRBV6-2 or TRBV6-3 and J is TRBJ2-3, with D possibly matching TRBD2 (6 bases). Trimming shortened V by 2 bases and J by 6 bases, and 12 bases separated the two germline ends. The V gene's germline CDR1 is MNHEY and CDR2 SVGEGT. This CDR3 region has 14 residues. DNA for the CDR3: TGTGCCAGCAGTTACGGGGGGAGCAGGGATACGCAGTATTTT. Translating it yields CASSYGGSRDTQYF.

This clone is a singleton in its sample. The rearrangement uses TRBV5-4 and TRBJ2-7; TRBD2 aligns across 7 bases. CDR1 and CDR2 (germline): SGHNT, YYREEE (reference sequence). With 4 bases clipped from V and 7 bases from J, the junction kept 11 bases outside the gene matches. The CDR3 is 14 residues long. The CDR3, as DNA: TGTGCCAGCAGCGGGGAGGGTAAGCGTGGGGAGCAGTACTTC. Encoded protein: CASSGEGKRGEQYF.

The chain's CDR3 is CASSSQNSPLHF. The CDR3 DNA follows: TGTGCCAGCAGTTCTCAGAATTCACCCCTCCACTTT. The chain has TRBV2 and TRBJ1-6; D is ambiguous. The germline CDR1 and CDR2 sequences are SNHLY and FYNNEI. CDR3 length equals 12 residues. V was shortened by 5 bases and J by 7 bases, with 6 bases between the two germline ends.

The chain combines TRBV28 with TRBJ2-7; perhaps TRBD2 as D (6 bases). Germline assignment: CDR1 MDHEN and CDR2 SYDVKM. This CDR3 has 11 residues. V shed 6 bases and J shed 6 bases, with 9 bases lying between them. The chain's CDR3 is CASRRLVEQYF. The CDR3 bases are TGTGCCAGCAGGAGACTAGTCGAGCAGTACTTC.